Here is one TCR beta chain with its context. This record belongs to a study of immune characterization of retroperitoneal liposarcoma. The CDR3 has 16 amino acids. V was pared by 5 bases and J by 6 bases, with 6 bases of the junction left unmatched. The germline V gene encodes CDR1 MNHEY and CDR2 SMNVEV (reference sequence). TCRdb analysed the PCR reads with MiXCR anew, one entry per CDR3 protein. The sample consists of several thousand distinct CDR3 sequences, just under 30% of them appearing once. This clonotype was sampled from a male donor with retroperitoneal liposarcoma. The chain has TRBV27 and TRBJ2-5; 16 positions match TRBD2. Sequenced: blood. CDR3 bases: TGTGCCAGCAGTCTGGGGACTAGCGGGAGGGGGAAGACCCAGTACTTC. Protein product: CASSLGTSGRGKTQYF.